This T cell receptor (beta chain) was recovered during a study of PD-L1 blockade in urothelial cancer. TCRdb's copy holds only in-frame clones and misses some; the assay was immunoSEQ multiplex PCR. The sample shows about 83,000 clones, about 85% of them seen only once. Each patient's cancer was a locally advanced or metastatic urothelial carcinoma. The source of this sequence is a woman aged 70 to 79 with urothelial cancer. The specimen was PBMCs, collected around atezolizumab (anti-PD-L1) treatment.

The CDR3 loop is CASSLGRQTYEQYF. Here the CDR3 DNA reads TGCGCCAGCAGCTTGGGGCGGCAGACCTACGAGCAGTACTTC. J is TRBJ2-7 and V is TRBV5-1; D gene uncertain. Trimming took 0 bases from V and 2 from J, leaving 9 bases between them. The V gene's germline CDR1 is SGHRS and CDR2 YFSETQ. This CDR3 has 14 amino acids. Variable domain in full (rest from reference TRBV5-1 and TRBJ2-7): KAGVTQTPRYLIKTRGQQVTLSCSPISGHRSVSWYQQTPGQGLQFLFEYFSETQRNKGNFPGRFSGRQFSNSRSEMNVSTLELGDSALYLCASSLGRQTYEQYFGPGTRLTVT.